This T cell receptor beta chain emerged from a study of shared clonotypes between healthy human individuals. This CDR3 comprises 14 residues. J gave up 8 bases and V 9 bases, and 10 bases lay outside the gene matches. Germline V gene sequence: CDR1 ENHRY, CDR2 SYGVKD. Here immunoSEQ multiplex PCR was the method, and the copy in TCRdb shows in-frame clones only, minus some. The profile shows about 1 million clones, 70% to 80% of them singletons. On this clone itself: Its antigen is not known.

The study, taken as a whole, reports: Relative to memory subsets, naive subsets generally showed larger estimated richness. Only blood underwent sampling, and tissue repertoires likely differ. Sharing across a handful of donors was seen in roughly 5% of naive CD4 clonotypes.

The V call is TRBV10-3, the J call TRBJ2-1; 10 bases fit TRBD1. Sample: memory CD4+ T cells sorted from blood. Subset meaning: CD45RA-negative fraction. This receptor was taken from a man in his late teens or twenties in good health. The CDR3 DNA is TGTGCCATAGCGACAGGGGGCAAGGTAGATGAGCAGTTCTTC. Amino acids: CAIATGGKVDEQFF.